The 6 T cell receptor beta chains presented below share a single source sample, sequenced in a study of OX40 agonist ivuxolimab in advanced cancers. Sequenced by immunoSEQ multiplex PCR; TCRdb stores in-frame clones only, minus some. The repertoire consists of 25,000 to 35,000 clones, with around three quarters occurring once and the leading ten covering about 16%. The material sequenced was CD4+ or CD8+ T cells sorted from blood, taken in a trial of the OX40 agonist ivuxolimab. Receptors were obtained from an adult with an advanced solid tumor such as melanoma, head and neck, liver or kidney cancer.

The rearrangement uses TRBV19 and TRBJ1-1; maybe TRBD1 (5 bases). Between the trimmed V and J ends, which lost 3 bases and 3 bases, there was a span of 11 bases. CDR3 length equals 14 residues. Germline CDR1 reads LNHDA; CDR2 reads SQIVND (reference sequence). The CDR3 region is CASSMSRGDTEAFF. The CDR3 region has the DNA TGTGCCAGTAGTATGTCTCGGGGGGACACTGAAGCTTTCTTT.

The chain joins TRBV30 to TRBJ2-5; no definite D call. From germline, CDR1 is GTSNPN and CDR2 SVGIG (reference sequence). V was cut by 0 bases and J by 7 bases, with 9 bases left in between. The CDR3 is 12 amino acids. CDR3 amino acids: CAWSVYEGTQYF. The CDR3 coding sequence is TGTGCCTGGAGTGTATACGAAGGGACCCAGTACTTC. Variable domain in full (rest from reference TRBV30 and TRBJ2-5): SQTIHQWPATLVQPVGSPLSLECTVEGTSNPNLYWYRQAAGRGLQLLFYSVGIGQISSEVPQNLSASRPQDRQFILSSKKLLLSDSGFYLCAWSVYEGTQYFGPGTRLLVL.

This chain joins TRBV7-8 and TRBJ1-1; D remains unclear. CDR3 length: 18 amino acids. Germline V lookup: CDR1 SGHVS, CDR2 FQNEAQ. The V and J ends lost 4 bases and 1 base respectively, with 22 bases between them. The CDR3 nucleotides read TGTGCCAGCAGCTCACCGTTTTATAGGGTCAAGGAGAACACTGAAGCTTTCTTT. Amino acids: CASSSPFYRVKENTEAFF. The whole variable domain, filled in from reference TRBV7-8 and TRBJ1-1, reads GAGVSQSPRYKVAKRGQDVALRCDPISGHVSLFWYQQALGQGPEFLTYFQNEAQLDKSGLPSDRFFAERPEGSVSTLKIQRTQQEDSAVYLCASSSPFYRVKENTEAFFGQGTRLTVV.

The chain carries TRBV11-3 and TRBJ2-2; D is undetermined. Trimming removed 6 bases at V and 5 bases at J, with 4 bases between. The CDR3 runs to 11 residues. Looked up from germline, CDR1 is SGHNT and CDR2 is YENEEA. This CDR3 is CASRGTGELFF. The CDR3 DNA reads TGTGCCAGCAGAGGGACCGGGGAGCTGTTTTTT.

This chain links TRBV6-1 with TRBJ2-3, with 10 positions matching TRBD2. J lost 4 bases, V lost 1 base, and 2 bases had no gene match. This CDR3 is built from 15 residues. Germline CDR1 and CDR2: MNHNS and SASEGT. The CDR3 spells CASSEVSGGADTQYF. The CDR3 DNA reads as TGTGCCAGCAGTGAAGTAAGCGGGGGGGCAGATACGCAGTATTTT.

This chain uses TRBV10-1 with TRBJ1-1, with TRBD1 as a possible D gene (5 bases). V was pared by 0 bases and J by 4 bases, with 15 bases between. The CDR3 loop spans 16 amino acids. CDR1 and CDR2 from the germline V gene are WNHNN and SYGVQD (reference sequence). CDR3 sequence: CASSESLGRVGTEAFF. The CDR3 nucleotides read TGCGCCAGCAGTGAGTCATTGGGCAGGGTTGGCACTGAAGCTTTCTTT.